This T cell receptor beta chain was captured in a study of T cells after yellow fever vaccination. Study summary: Fractions with few cells were prepared using SMART-Seq v4 Ultra Low Input.

Notes on the study in general: Within FACS-sorted repertoires, abundant clonotypes contaminating from the bulk population could be present.

The CDR3 has 12 residues. Per the germline V gene, CDR1 is KGHDR and CDR2 is SFDVKD. V lost 5 bases, J lost 3 bases, and 4 bases lay in between. This clonotype was counted many times. What it recognizes is unknown. They built TCR cDNA with 5'RACE template switching, a step that put in a universal primer site and UMIs. Each CDR3 protein gets one entry after TCRdb re-called the 5' RACE reads with MiXCR. The table lists over 150,000 distinct CDR3 sequences, around 7.3% of them singletons. The material sequenced was CD4+ T cells sorted from PBMCs, taken less than 6 days after the first yellow fever vaccination. The V and J genes are TRBV24-1 and TRBJ2-1; D is uncertain. The TCR originated in a man younger than 35 who received the YFV17D yellow fever vaccine. DNA for the CDR3: TGTGCCACCAGTGGGGTCTACAATGAGCAGTTCTTC. Encoded protein: CATSGVYNEQFF.